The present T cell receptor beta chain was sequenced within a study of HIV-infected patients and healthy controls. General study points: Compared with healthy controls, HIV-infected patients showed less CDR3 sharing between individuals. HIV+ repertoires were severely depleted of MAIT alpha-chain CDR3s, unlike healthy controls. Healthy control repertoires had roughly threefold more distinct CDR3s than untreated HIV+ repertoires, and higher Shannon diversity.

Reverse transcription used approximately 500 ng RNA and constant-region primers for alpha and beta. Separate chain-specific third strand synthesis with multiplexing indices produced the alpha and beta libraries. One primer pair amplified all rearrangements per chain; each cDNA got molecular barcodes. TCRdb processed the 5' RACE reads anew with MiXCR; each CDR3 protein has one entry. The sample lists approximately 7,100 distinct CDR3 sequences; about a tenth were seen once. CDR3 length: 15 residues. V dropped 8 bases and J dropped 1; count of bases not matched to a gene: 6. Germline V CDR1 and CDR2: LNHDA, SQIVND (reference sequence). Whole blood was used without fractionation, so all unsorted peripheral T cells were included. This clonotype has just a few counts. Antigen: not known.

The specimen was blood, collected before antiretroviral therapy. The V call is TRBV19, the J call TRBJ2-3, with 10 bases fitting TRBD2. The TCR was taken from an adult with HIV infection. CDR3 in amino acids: CASRLAGERTDTQYF. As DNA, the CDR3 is TGTGCCAGTCGGCTAGCGGGAGAGCGCACAGATACGCAGTATTTT.